This TCR beta chain comes out of a study of T cells after yellow fever vaccination. Study-wide results and limits: Compared with primary, the secondary response was weaker and peaked at day 5, not 15. A minor fraction of clonotypes spanned both CD4 and CD8 compartments. Contamination of FACS-sorted repertoires by abundant clonotypes from the bulk population could occur.

Worth noting for this clonotype: Its antigen remains unidentified.

TCRdb fed the 5' RACE reads into MiXCR, producing one record per CDR3 protein. The sample consists of a few hundred thousand distinct CDR3 sequences, over 5% of them appearing once. The germline V and J ends were trimmed by 5 bases and 5 bases, with 12 bases remaining between them. The germline gives CDR1 KGHSH, CDR2 LQKENI. There are 13 residues in the CDR3. This receptor was identified in a man between 25 and 39 years old who received the YFV17D yellow fever vaccine. The chain recombines TRBV18 with TRBJ2-5; D gene uncertain. This specimen consisted of PBMCs, obtained 5 days after the yellow fever booster vaccination. CDR3 in DNA: TGTGCCAGCTCAAATTGGAGATGGGAGACCCAGTACTTC. Protein: CASSNWRWETQYF.